Each of the 3 T cell receptor beta chains below was sequenced from the same sample in a study of T cells expressing NK-cell markers. TCRdb reprocessed the 5' RACE reads and reports one entry per CDR3 protein, with no DNA. The specimen's table records 130,000 to 150,000 distinct CDR3 sequences. Sample: blood T cells: a sorted CD56 or NKG2C T cell subset, CD4+ or CD8+ T cells, or bulk PBMC T cells (not recorded which). These receptors were obtained from a man younger than 35 in good health.

The CDR3 loop reads CATSRGEGDQPQHF. The rearrangement joins TRBV15 to TRBJ1-5; TCRdb's D gene call, TRBD1, goes unchecked for lack of DNA. The CDR3 covers 14 residues. Germline CDR1 and CDR2: LNHNV and YYDKDF (reference sequence).

This chain joins TRBV11-2 and TRBJ2-1; TCRdb indicates TRBD2, and absent DNA this call remains unverified. This CDR3 has 16 residues. Germline-derived CDR1 and CDR2 are SGHAT and FQNNGV. The chain's CDR3 is CASSLTLAEPYNEQFF.

V usage is TRBV6-1 and J usage is TRBJ2-4; lacking DNA, the TRBD1 call made by TCRdb goes unchecked. Germline V CDR1 and CDR2: MNHNS, SASEGT. The CDR3 totals 13 residues. The CDR3 loop is CASSIQGWDIQYF.